This TCR beta chain was profiled in a study of tumor and adjacent non-tumor tissue in lung cancer. Points on this clonotype: Its antigen is as yet unknown.

Trimming took 7 bases from V and 0 from J, leaving 17 bases between them. Germline assignment: CDR1 SQVTM and CDR2 ANQGSEA. This CDR3 contains 15 residues. General study findings and limits: Top 100 clones took a larger repertoire share in normal lung.

TCRbeta libraries were built with three rounds of nested PCR, modified from ARM-PCR. TCRdb ran MiXCR on the multiplex PCR reads and lists one entry per CDR3 protein. The table includes some 78,000 distinct CDR3 sequences, around 86% detected once. No cell sorting was done before RNA was extracted from the tissue. Source material: lung tumor tissue. The V call is TRBV29-1, the J call TRBJ2-3; D is perhaps TRBD2 (7 bases). The clonotype originates from a woman aged 45-65 years with non-small cell lung cancer. DNA of the CDR3: TGCAGCGCCACAGGGACTATTTCTAGCACAGATACGCAGTATTTT. Encoded protein: CSATGTISSTDTQYF.